Listed below are T cell receptor beta chains from one sample, sequenced in a study of T cell responses to AZD1222 COVID-19 vaccine. TCRdb's table, derived via immunoSEQ multiplex PCR, lists solely in-frame clones and lacks some. The sample lists tens of thousands of clones, 60% to 85% occurring once. Material: peripheral blood, obtained on day 0 of AZD1222 vaccination. The source of these receptors is an adult in good health. The CDR3 runs from the conserved cysteine through the conserved F or W. A D gene is named only where the DNA matches it firmly. Size values are once, few and many counts, or a class for expanded clones, and some rows have none.

V	D	J	size	CDR3	DNA
TRBV5-1	TRBD2	TRBJ2-3	-	CASSLGASGNTDTQYF	TGCGCCAGCAGCTTGGGTGCTAGCGGTAACACAGATACGCAGTATTTT
TRBV7-2	TRBD2	TRBJ2-3	-	CASGYSGGGTDTQYF	TGTGCCAGCGGATATAGCGGGGGCGGCACAGATACGCAGTATTTT
TRBV6-5	TRBD1	TRBJ2-1	few	CASSPQQGSRNEQFF	TGTGCCAGCAGTCCTCAACAGGGGTCCAGAAATGAGCAGTTCTTC
TRBV6-5	TRBD1	TRBJ2-7	once	CASSYGQGYTYEQYF	TGTGCCAGCAGTTACGGACAGGGATACACCTACGAGCAGTACTTC
TRBV6-5	TRBD1	TRBJ2-7	-	CASGLGQLAYEQYF	TGTGCCAGCGGTCTGGGACAGTTAGCCTACGAGCAGTACTTC
TRBV9	TRBD1	TRBJ1-2	-	CASSVVRAGGEVAYGYTF	TGTGCCAGCAGCGTAGTAAGGGCAGGGGGCGAAGTAGCCTATGGCTACACCTTC
TRBV10-2	TRBD1	TRBJ1-1	few	CASSESGQGRQAFF	TGCGCCAGCAGTGAGTCAGGACAGGGGAGGCAAGCTTTCTTT
TRBV18	TRBD1	TRBJ1-5	-	CASSPRQGSSNQPQHF	TGTGCCAGCTCACCTCGACAGGGTTCAAGCAATCAGCCCCAGCATTTT
TRBV28	-	TRBJ2-7	few	CASSFSGGYEQYF	TGTGCCAGCAGTTTCAGTGGGGGCTACGAGCAGTACTTC
TRBV19	-	TRBJ2-1	-	CASSVRGTEQFF	TGTGCCAGTAGTGTGAGGGGCACTGAGCAGTTCTTC
TRBV5-1	-	TRBJ2-5	-	CASSWTDRETQYF	TGCGCCAGCAGCTGGACAGATAGGGAGACCCAGTACTTC
TRBV11-2	-	TRBJ2-2	-	CASSRPELTTGELFF	TGTGCCAGCAGCCGCCCGGAGCTAACCACCGGGGAGCTGTTTTTT
TRBV19	TRBD1	TRBJ2-7	-	CASSIARGQVGEQYF	TGTGCCAGTAGTATAGCCCGGGGACAGGTAGGCGAGCAGTACTTC
TRBV5-1	-	TRBJ2-5	-	CASSLGFLGTVDPSQETQYF	TGCGCCAGCAGCTTAGGTTTTTTGGGAACCGTGGACCCCTCGCAAGAGACCCAGTACTTC
TRBV5-4	-	TRBJ1-2	-	CASSPDRNYGYTF	TGTGCCAGCAGCCCCGACAGGAACTATGGCTACACCTTC
TRBV6-1	TRBD1	TRBJ2-2	-	CASSEPGQGSFGELFF	TGTGCCAGCAGTGAGCCGGGACAGGGTTCTTTCGGGGAGCTGTTTTTT
TRBV11-2	-	TRBJ1-1	once	CASSLGFQTEAFF	TGTGCCAGCAGCTTAGGATTTCAGACTGAAGCTTTCTTT
TRBV6-4	-	TRBJ1-5	-	CASRVLGQDNQPQHF	TGTGCCAGCAGGGTCCTTGGACAAGACAATCAGCCCCAGCATTTT
TRBV6-5	TRBD2	TRBJ2-3	-	CASSRAGPRTDTQYF	TGTGCCAGCAGTCGAGCGGGGCCTCGCACAGATACGCAGTATTTT
TRBV4-1	TRBD2	TRBJ2-4	few	CASSQDILAGGPIPQYF	TGCGCCAGCAGCCAAGATATACTAGCGGGGGGGCCGATCCCTCAGTACTTC
TRBV5-5	-	TRBJ1-4	-	CASSPIQGLSEKLFF	TGTGCCAGCAGCCCCATCCAGGGGCTAAGTGAAAAACTGTTTTTT
TRBV2	-	TRBJ1-3	-	CADREGPVNTIYF	TGTGCCGATAGGGAGGGACCCGTCAACACCATATATTTT
TRBV29-1	-	TRBJ1-5	once	CSVSDASHNQPQHF	TGCAGCGTTTCCGATGCGTCGCACAATCAGCCCCAGCATTTT
TRBV27	TRBD1	TRBJ1-1	-	CASSPGTGPSTEAFF	TGTGCCAGCAGTCCGGGGACAGGGCCGAGCACTGAAGCTTTCTTT
TRBV7-8	-	TRBJ2-1	once	CASSPDSVGNEQFF	TGTGCCAGCAGCCCCGACTCCGTAGGGAATGAGCAGTTCTTC
TRBV29-1	TRBD1	TRBJ1-5	-	CSGGQENQPQHF	TGCAGCGGGGGACAGGAGAATCAGCCCCAGCATTTT
TRBV27	-	TRBJ2-2	-	CASTPGGSSAGELFF	TGTGCCAGCACTCCCGGGGGTAGCTCTGCCGGGGAGCTGTTTTTT
TRBV3-1/TRBV3-2	-	TRBJ1-6	-	CASSQGQAPDYNSPLHF	TGTGCCAGCAGCCAAGGCCAGGCGCCAGATTATAATTCACCCCTCCACTTT
TRBV6-5	-	TRBJ1-2	-	CASRDRRRLYGYTF	TGTGCCAGCAGGGACCGACGAAGACTCTATGGCTACACCTTC
TRBV14	TRBD1	TRBJ1-4	-	CASIGRGTTNEKLFF	TGTGCCAGCATCGGCAGGGGGACAACTAATGAAAAACTGTTTTTT
TRBV5-1	TRBD1	TRBJ1-4	-	CASSLVGQGEEKLFF	TGCGCCAGCAGCTTGGTGGGACAGGGCGAAGAAAAACTGTTTTTT
TRBV6-1	-	TRBJ1-1	once	CASSETTGNTEAFF	TGTGCCAGCAGTGAAACGACAGGGAACACTGAAGCTTTCTTT
TRBV27	TRBD1	TRBJ2-3	-	CASSFGQGPDTQYF	TGTGCCAGCAGTTTCGGACAGGGCCCAGATACGCAGTATTTT
TRBV29-1	TRBD1	TRBJ2-5	-	CSVATGTGGGKTQYF	TGCAGCGTTGCCACCGGGACAGGGGGAGGAAAGACCCAGTACTTC
TRBV3-1/TRBV3-2	-	TRBJ1-1	-	CASSQDLVAPGGRMNTEAFF	TGTGCCAGCAGCCAAGATCTAGTCGCTCCTGGAGGGCGGATGAACACTGAAGCTTTCTTT
TRBV6-5	-	TRBJ2-2	-	CASRWGETNTGELFF	TGTGCCAGCAGGTGGGGCGAAACGAACACCGGGGAGCTGTTTTTT
TRBV6-4	TRBD2	TRBJ2-3	-	CASSDSSGGRDTQYF	TGTGCCAGCAGTGACTCGAGCGGGGGACGAGATACGCAGTATTTT
TRBV4-1	-	TRBJ1-6	-	CASSQVVGMEVGPLHF	TGCGCCAGCAGCCAAGTGGTGGGCATGGAGGTAGGCCCCCTCCACTTT